These 25 T cell receptor beta chains originate from one sample sequenced in a study of cytomegalovirus exposure and HLA in healthy donors. Primers for the PCR totalled 60 Vbeta and 13 Jbeta. Sequenced by immunoSEQ multiplex PCR; TCRdb stores in-frame clones only, minus some. Here the sample spans 150,000 or so clones, more than 75% being singletons. The sequenced sample was PBMCs. The receptors here all came from a man between 25 and 39 years old in good health and CMV-seropositive.

This clone turned up a few times. V is TRBV18 and J is TRBJ2-5; TRBD2 matches at 10 bases. The CDR3 spans 15 residues. With 5 bases clipped from V and 5 bases from J, the junction kept 8 bases outside the gene matches. Germline V gene lookup returns CDR1 KGHSH and CDR2 LQKENI. CDR3 sequence (DNA): TGTGCCAGCTCATCCGGACTAGCGGAAGGGGAGACCCAGTACTTC. This codes for CASSSGLAEGETQYF.

This chain uses TRBV2 with TRBJ2-2, with D perhaps matching TRBD2 (6 bases). Germline lookup yields CDR1 SNHLY and CDR2 FYNNEI. CDR3 size: 15 residues. The ends were cut back, 7 bases at V and 4 bases at J, with 16 bases in the middle. DNA for the CDR3: TGTGCCAGCAAAAGGCGGGTGGAGGGCACCGGGGAGCTGTTTTTT. Translating it yields CASKRRVEGTGELFF.

The rearrangement links TRBV29-1 to TRBJ2-1, with a possible D match to TRBD1 (6 bases). The V end was cut by 3 bases, the J end by 4 bases, with 13 bases between. Germline CDR1 SQVTM, CDR2 ANQGSEA. This CDR3 has 14 amino acids. CDR3 nucleotides: TGCAGCGTTGACTCGGCAGGGGCATACAATGAGCAGTTCTTC. Its protein is CSVDSAGAYNEQFF.

The chain has TRBV7-9 and TRBJ1-4; D remains ambiguous. V was clipped by 6 bases and J by 4 bases, with 6 bases between them. Looked up from germline, CDR1 is SEHNR and CDR2 is FQNEAQ (reference sequence). The CDR3 length is 12 residues. The CDR3 nucleotides are TGTGCCAGCAGTGGCAGTAATGAAAAACTGTTTTTT. Translated, it gives CASSGSNEKLFF.

This clone was counted only a few times. This CDR3 is CAWSGQGNEQYF. The DNA of the CDR3 is TGTGCCTGGAGCGGACAGGGGAACGAGCAGTACTTC. This chain links TRBV30 with TRBJ2-7, with TRBD1 identical over 9 bases. Germline CDR1 reads GTSNPN; CDR2 reads SVGIG (reference sequence). Unmatched junction bases numbered 2, after V lost 3 bases and J lost 5 bases. The CDR3 consists of 12 residues.

The gene calls are TRBV6-1 and TRBJ2-7; TRBD1 aligns across 9 bases. Unmatched junction bases numbered 6, after V lost 3 bases and J lost 6 bases. Germline CDR1 is MNHNS and CDR2 is SASEGT. The CDR3 runs 14 residues. In nucleotides, the CDR3 is TGTGCCAGCAGTGATCGACAGGGGGGGTGCGAGCAGTACTTC. Encoded protein: CASSDRQGGCEQYF.

The gene calls are TRBV5-1 and TRBJ1-2, with TRBD1 matching over 8 bases. V shed 4 bases and J 8 bases; nucleotides not matched to a gene: 13. CDR3 size: 15 residues. Per germline, CDR1 SGHRS and CDR2 YFSETQ. CDR3 loop: CASSGRQGTVEGYTF. The CDR3 DNA is TGCGCCAGCAGCGGAAGACAGGGGACGGTGGAGGGCTACACCTTC.

The chain carries TRBV10-1 and TRBJ2-7; 8 bases line up with TRBD2. The CDR3 is made up of 14 amino acids. Unmatched junction bases numbered 9, after V lost 10 bases and J lost 1 base. Germline assignment: CDR1 WNHNN and CDR2 SYGVQD (reference sequence). This chain's CDR3 is CATSPGLGSYEQYF. In DNA form, the CDR3 reads TGCGCCACCTCCCCGGGACTAGGTTCCTACGAGCAGTACTTC.

The chain combines TRBV7-3 with TRBJ2-1; possible D gene TRBD1, 5 bases. In germline, CDR1 is SGHTA, CDR2 FQGTGA. Between the trimmed V and J ends, which lost 0 bases and 4 bases, there was a span of 10 bases. CDR3 length equals 15 residues. The CDR3 nucleotides are TGTGCCAGCAGCTTAACTTCAGGGTTTTACAATGAGCAGTTCTTC. Translated: CASSLTSGFYNEQFF.

This sequence joins TRBV20-1 and TRBJ2-5; D unclear. The V end lost 3 bases, the J end lost 5 bases, and 7 bases lay between the germline ends. In germline, CDR1 is DFQATT, CDR2 SNEGSKA (reference sequence). The CDR3 runs to 11 residues. The CDR3 spells CSASPEETQYF. The CDR3 DNA reads as TGCAGTGCTAGTCCTGAGGAGACCCAGTACTTC.

V usage is TRBV6-5 and J usage is TRBJ2-1, with D possibly matching TRBD2 (5 bases). The V gene lost 0 bases and the J gene lost 6 bases, with 15 bases spanning the gap. CDR3 length: 16 residues. Germline lookup yields CDR1 MNHEY and CDR2 SVGAGI. The CDR3 spells CASSYSGALAANEQFF. DNA of the CDR3: TGTGCCAGCAGTTACTCTGGTGCTCTAGCCGCCAATGAGCAGTTCTTC.

This clone turned up a few times. This CDR3 reads CASSYQQGAYLSEQFF. CDR3 sequence (DNA): TGCGCCAGCAGCTACCAACAGGGTGCCTACTTATCTGAGCAGTTCTTC. This chain uses TRBV5-1 with TRBJ2-1, with D possibly matching TRBD1 (6 bases). The germline V and J ends were trimmed by 3 bases and 9 bases, with 22 bases remaining between them. This CDR3 is 16 amino acids long. Germline CDR1 reads SGHRS; CDR2 reads YFSETQ.

The V gene is TRBV9, the J gene TRBJ2-7; D gene uncertain. The CDR3 covers 16 residues. Germline V gives CDR1 SGDLS, CDR2 YYNGEE. With 0 bases removed from V and 0 bases from J, the gap between germline ends came to 13 bases. The CDR3 loop reads CASSVGPTVTSYEQYF. CDR3 nucleotides: TGTGCCAGCAGCGTAGGCCCCACAGTTACCTCCTACGAGCAGTACTTC.

CDR3 sequence reads: CASSQETGDWEQYF. CDR3 nucleotide sequence: TGTGCCAGCAGCCAGGAAACAGGGGACTGGGAGCAGTACTTC. This chain joins TRBV4-2 and TRBJ2-7; D may be TRBD1 (7 bases). This CDR3 has 14 residues. V gave up 3 bases and J gave up 7 bases, with 16 bases separating them. Germline V gene sequence: CDR1 LGHNA, CDR2 YNFKEQ.

This clone was seen more than once but under ten times. J is TRBJ2-6 and V is TRBV7-3; D is ambiguous. The CDR3 has 14 amino acids. The germline CDR1 and CDR2 sequences are SGHTA and FQGTGA. V was pared by 4 bases and J by 0 bases, with 4 bases between. The CDR3 reads CASSSNSGANVLTF. Written as DNA, the CDR3 is TGTGCCAGCAGCTCTAACTCTGGGGCCAACGTCCTGACTTTC.

The rearrangement links TRBV5-4 to TRBJ2-3; 9 nucleotides line up with TRBD2. The length of the CDR3 is 16 residues. Germline V gene data show CDR1 as SGHNT and CDR2 as YYREEE (reference sequence). With V trimmed by 4 bases and J by 0 bases, 6 bases remained unmatched. CDR3 loop: CASSPGTSRSTDTQYF. DNA for the CDR3: TGTGCCAGCAGCCCCGGGACTAGCCGAAGCACAGATACGCAGTATTTT.

The J gene is TRBJ1-2, the V gene TRBV6-1; 8 positions agree with TRBD1. J was trimmed by 4 bases and V by 8 bases; bases with no gene match: 9. The CDR3 contains 14 residues. CDR1 and CDR2 from the germline V gene are MNHNS and SASEGT. This CDR3 is CASVRTGRAYGYTF. The CDR3 DNA reads TGTGCCAGCGTCCGGACAGGGCGTGCCTATGGCTACACCTTC.

The V and J genes are TRBV25-1 and TRBJ1-1; D is undetermined. This CDR3 spans 13 amino acids. V was trimmed by 2 bases and J by 5 bases, leaving 9 bases between them. Germline CDR1 MGHDK, CDR2 SYGVNS. The CDR3: CASSEGPVTEAFF. In DNA, the CDR3 is TGTGCCAGCAGTGAAGGGCCGGTGACTGAAGCTTTCTTT.

The rearrangement links TRBV20-1 to TRBJ1-2; a possible D gene is TRBD1 (5 bases). The germline CDR1 and CDR2 sequences are DFQATT and SNEGSKA (reference sequence). Trimming took off 7 bases at V and 6 bases at J, with 12 bases between the two ends. The CDR3 extends over 11 amino acids. The CDR3 region has the DNA TGCAGTGTCCTTCGGGGGAATGGCTACACCTTC. Translating it yields CSVLRGNGYTF.

The V gene is TRBV27, the J gene TRBJ1-2; a possible D gene is TRBD1 (5 bases). V lost 6 bases and J 0 bases, leaving 20 bases between the germline ends. Per germline, CDR1 MNHEY and CDR2 SMNVEV (reference sequence). There are 17 residues in the CDR3. CDR3 protein: CASSLTLAGGANYGYTF. The CDR3 DNA reads as TGTGCCAGCAGCCTCACCCTTGCGGGGGGGGCTAACTATGGCTACACCTTC.

The rearrangement joins TRBV7-9 to TRBJ2-1, with 8 nucleotides matching TRBD2. In germline, CDR1 is SEHNR, CDR2 FQNEAQ (reference sequence). V was clipped by 3 bases and J by 5 bases; unmatched bases: 3. The CDR3 runs to 14 residues. CDR3 sequence: CASSFAGGHNEQFF. In DNA, the CDR3 is TGTGCCAGCAGCTTTGCGGGAGGACACAATGAGCAGTTCTTC.

CDR3 region: CASSHATGNAETQYF. The CDR3, as DNA: TGTGCCAGCAGCCATGCGACAGGGAACGCGGAGACCCAGTACTTC. The chain joins TRBV7-9 to TRBJ2-5; 7 nucleotides line up with TRBD1. The V gene's germline CDR1 is SEHNR and CDR2 FQNEAQ (reference sequence). V shed 5 bases, J shed 5 bases, and the junction held 11 bases outside the gene matches. This CDR3 is 15 amino acids long.

V gene TRBV6-5 combines with J gene TRBJ2-1; 10 nucleotides line up with TRBD2. This CDR3 has 15 residues. V trimming: 3 bases; J trimming: 8 bases; junction bases outside the gene matches: 7. CDR1 and CDR2 from the germline V gene are MNHEY and SVGAGI. CDR3 in amino acids: CASSYLASGSYEQFF. The CDR3 DNA is TGTGCCAGCAGTTATCTGGCTAGCGGGAGTTATGAGCAGTTCTTC.

The rearrangement joins TRBV11-2 to TRBJ2-7; TRBD1 is a possible D gene (5 bases). The ends were cut back, 4 bases at V and 0 bases at J, with 13 bases in the middle. The length of the CDR3 is 15 residues. Germline assignment: CDR1 SGHAT and CDR2 FQNNGV. The DNA for the CDR3 is TGTGCCAGCAGCTATGGCAGGGTCAGCTCCTACGAGCAGTACTTC. Amino acids: CASSYGRVSSYEQYF.

The chain carries TRBV28 and TRBJ1-5; D perhaps matches TRBD1 (6 bases). V was trimmed by 3 bases and J by 1 base, leaving 13 bases between them. The CDR3 is made up of 16 amino acids. In germline, CDR1 is MDHEN, CDR2 SYDVKM. The CDR3 DNA reads TGTGCCAGCAGTTTGCTGGGACACCGAAGCAATCAGCCCCAGCATTTT. This codes for CASSLLGHRSNQPQHF.